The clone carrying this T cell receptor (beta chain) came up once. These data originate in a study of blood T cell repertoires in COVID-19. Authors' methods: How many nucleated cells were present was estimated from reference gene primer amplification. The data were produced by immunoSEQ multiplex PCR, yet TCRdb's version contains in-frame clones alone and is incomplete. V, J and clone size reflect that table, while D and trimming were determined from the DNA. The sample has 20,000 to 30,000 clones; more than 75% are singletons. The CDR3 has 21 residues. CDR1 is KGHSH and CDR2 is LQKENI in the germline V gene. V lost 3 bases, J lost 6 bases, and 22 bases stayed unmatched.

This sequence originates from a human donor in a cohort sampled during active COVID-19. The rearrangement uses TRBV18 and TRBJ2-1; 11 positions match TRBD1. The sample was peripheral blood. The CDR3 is CASSPRPGQGASVRRGNEQFF. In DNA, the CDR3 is TGTGCCAGCTCACCCCGGCCCGGACAGGGGGCGTCGGTACGAAGGGGCAATGAGCAGTTCTTC.